This T cell receptor (beta chain) is from a study of radiation and T cells in renal cell carcinoma. The study's findings and limits: Top tumor clonotypes rose in blood 2 weeks post-radiation, then contracted.

The time point: blood 2 weeks post-SBRT. The treatment denotes: 15 Gy SBRT to primary tumor, nephrectomy 4 weeks later. TCRdb keeps only in-frame clones here, not all; method: immunoSEQ multiplex PCR. The data show about 120,000 clones, roughly four fifths seen once. The CDR3 covers 14 residues. From germline, CDR1 is MNHEY and CDR2 SMNVEV (reference sequence). Trimming removed 5 bases from V and 2 bases from J; junction bases left unmatched: 2. Only one count was recorded for this clone. Antigen: not known. The rearrangement joins TRBV27 to TRBJ2-7, with 11 nucleotides matching TRBD2. Sequencing was performed on blood, taken from a patient whose treatment included radiotherapy and nephrectomy. The sequence derives from a woman aged 55-70 years with renal cell carcinoma. CDR3 DNA: TGTGCCAGCAGTAGACTAGCGGGGCCCTACGAGCAGTACTTC. It codes for CASSRLAGPYEQYF.